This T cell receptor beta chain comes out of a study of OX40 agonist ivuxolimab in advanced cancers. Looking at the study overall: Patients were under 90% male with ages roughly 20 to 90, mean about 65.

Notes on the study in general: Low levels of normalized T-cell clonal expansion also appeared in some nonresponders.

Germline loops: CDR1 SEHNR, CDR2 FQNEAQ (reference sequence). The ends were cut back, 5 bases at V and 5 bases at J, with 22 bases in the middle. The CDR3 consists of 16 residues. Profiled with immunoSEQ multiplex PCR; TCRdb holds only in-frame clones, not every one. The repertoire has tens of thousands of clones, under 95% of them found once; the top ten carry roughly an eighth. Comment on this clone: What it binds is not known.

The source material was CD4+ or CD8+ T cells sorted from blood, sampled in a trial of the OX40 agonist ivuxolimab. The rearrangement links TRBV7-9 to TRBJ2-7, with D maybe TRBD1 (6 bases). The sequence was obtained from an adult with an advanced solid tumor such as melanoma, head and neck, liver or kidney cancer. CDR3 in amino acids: CASSPQRSVTGNEQYF. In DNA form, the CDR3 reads TGTGCCAGCAGCCCACAAAGATCCGTAACAGGGAACGAGCAGTACTTC.